A selection of T cell receptor beta chains follows, all from one sample in a study of T cells in localized non-small cell lung cancer. Profiled with immunoSEQ multiplex PCR; TCRdb holds only in-frame clones, not every one. The sample lists 15,000 to 25,000 clones, 80% to 95% seen once, with roughly 4% in the top ten. The sample consisted of peripheral blood, taken before any cancer treatment. The receptors were sampled from a male donor older than 55 with stage I squamous cell lung carcinoma. Both conserved end residues are part of each CDR3. The D gene is left open where the match is weak. Where a row states a size, it is once, few, many or the class of an expanded clone; other rows omit it.

v_gene: TRBV27; d_gene: TRBD1; j_gene: TRBJ1-2; abundance: few; len: 14; CDR3nt: TGTGCCAGCAGTCCCGGACAGGGGGCGAACGGCTACACCTTC; CDR3aa: CASSPGQGANGYTF
v_gene: TRBV5-1; d_gene: NA; j_gene: TRBJ2-3; abundance: NA; len: 14; CDR3nt: TGCGCCAGCAGCTTGATTCCTGTCACAGATACGCAGTATTTT; CDR3aa: CASSLIPVTDTQYF
v_gene: TRBV5-1; d_gene: TRBD1; j_gene: TRBJ2-2; abundance: once; len: 15; CDR3nt: TGCGCCAGCAGCTTTGGAGGGACAGGGAACGGGGAGCTGTTTTTT; CDR3aa: CASSFGGTGNGELFF
v_gene: TRBV30; d_gene: NA; j_gene: TRBJ1-4; abundance: NA; len: 15; CDR3nt: TGTGCCTGGAGTCCTCTTGGTGCCGCAAATGAAAAACTGTTTTTT; CDR3aa: CAWSPLGAANEKLFF
v_gene: TRBV7-2; d_gene: TRBD2; j_gene: TRBJ2-5; abundance: once; len: 15; CDR3nt: TGTGCCAGCAGCTTGACTAGCGGGGGGTGGGAGACCCAGTACTTC; CDR3aa: CASSLTSGGWETQYF
v_gene: TRBV7-2; d_gene: NA; j_gene: TRBJ2-1; abundance: NA; len: 14; CDR3nt: TGTGCCAGCAGCTTACATCAGGAGCAGGATGAGCAGTTCTTC; CDR3aa: CASSLHQEQDEQFF
v_gene: TRBV7-2; d_gene: NA; j_gene: TRBJ2-3; abundance: NA; len: 16; CDR3nt: TGTGCCAGCAGCTTAGGGGGGGGCCGGGACACAGATACGCAGTATTTT; CDR3aa: CASSLGGGRDTDTQYF
v_gene: TRBV2; d_gene: TRBD1; j_gene: TRBJ1-1; abundance: NA; len: 12; CDR3nt: TGTGCCAGTAGACAGGGGAACACTGAAGCTTTCTTT; CDR3aa: CASRQGNTEAFF
v_gene: TRBV4-3; d_gene: TRBD2; j_gene: TRBJ2-1; abundance: NA; len: 16; CDR3nt: TGCGCCAGCAGCCAACTCAGCGGGGCCCTCTACAATGAGCAGTTCTTC; CDR3aa: CASSQLSGALYNEQFF
v_gene: TRBV19; d_gene: NA; j_gene: TRBJ2-1; abundance: once; len: 15; CDR3nt: TGTGCCAGTACCTCACAGGGAACCACTGACAATGAGCAGTTCTTC; CDR3aa: CASTSQGTTDNEQFF
v_gene: TRBV7-3; d_gene: TRBD2; j_gene: TRBJ2-7; abundance: once; len: 19; CDR3nt: TGTGCCAGCAGCCCTCTCCACGGTCTAGCGGGAGGGAGCTCCTACGAGCAGTACTTC; CDR3aa: CASSPLHGLAGGSSYEQYF
v_gene: TRBV9; d_gene: NA; j_gene: TRBJ1-1; abundance: NA; len: 15; CDR3nt: TGTGCCAGCAGCGTAGACGGGCAGGGGAACACTGAAGCTTTCTTT; CDR3aa: CASSVDGQGNTEAFF
v_gene: TRBV18; d_gene: TRBD2; j_gene: TRBJ2-7; abundance: NA; len: 15; CDR3nt: TGTGCCAGCTCACGGACTAGCGGGAGTAGGTACGAGCAGTACTTC; CDR3aa: CASSRTSGSRYEQYF